This T cell receptor (beta chain) is drawn from a study of blood T cell repertoires in COVID-19. Study background: T cells, B-cell-depleted T cells, or PBMCs provided the cDNA or gDNA that served as material.

Sequencing was performed with immunoSEQ multiplex PCR; in TCRdb, only in-frame clones are kept and a portion is missing. The table includes about 54,000 clones, 88% detected once. Per germline, CDR1 KGHSH and CDR2 LQKENI. The V end lost 6 bases, the J end lost 6 bases, and 20 bases lay between the germline ends. The CDR3 sequence is 15 residues long. What was sequenced was peripheral blood. The receptor was derived from a human donor in a cohort sampled during active COVID-19. V is TRBV18 and J is TRBJ1-2; D may be TRBD1 (6 bases). CDR3 sequence: CASSPGAPVIDGYTF. The CDR3, as DNA: TGTGCCAGCTCCCCAGGGGCCCCAGTAATTGATGGCTACACCTTC.